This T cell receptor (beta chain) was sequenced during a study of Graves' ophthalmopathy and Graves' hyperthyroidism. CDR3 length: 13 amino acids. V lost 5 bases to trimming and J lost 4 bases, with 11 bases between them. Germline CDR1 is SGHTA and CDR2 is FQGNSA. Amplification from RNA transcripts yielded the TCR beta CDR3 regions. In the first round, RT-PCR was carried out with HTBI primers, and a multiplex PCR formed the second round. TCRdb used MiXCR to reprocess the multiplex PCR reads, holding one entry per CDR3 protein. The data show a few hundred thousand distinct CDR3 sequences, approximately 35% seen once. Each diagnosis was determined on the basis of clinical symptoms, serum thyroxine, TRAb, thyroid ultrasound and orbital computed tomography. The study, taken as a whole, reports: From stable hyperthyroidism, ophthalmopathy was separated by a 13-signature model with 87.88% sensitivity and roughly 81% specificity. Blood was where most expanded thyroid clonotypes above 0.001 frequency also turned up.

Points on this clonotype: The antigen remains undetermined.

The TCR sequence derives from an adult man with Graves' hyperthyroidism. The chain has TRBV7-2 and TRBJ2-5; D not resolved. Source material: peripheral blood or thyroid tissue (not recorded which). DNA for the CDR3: TGTGCCAGCAGCCCCCTCCCGGTAGAGACCCAGTACTTC. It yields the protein CASSPLPVETQYF.